The 16 T cell receptor beta chains presented below share a single source sample, sequenced in a study of response to subunit inactivated influenza vaccine. TCRdb fed the RT-PCR reads into MiXCR, producing one record per CDR3 protein. The sample contains about 540,000 distinct CDR3 sequences, 20% to 25% of which appear only once. This sample was shared with a second study, whose subject was T cells expressing NK-cell markers. That paper states: Synthesis of TCR beta cDNA relied on 5'RACE template switching carrying UMIs.

Sequenced here: CD4+ T cells sorted from PBMCs, sampled 12 days after vaccination. The source is a man aged 45-65 years who received an inactivated influenza vaccine.

The chain combines TRBV6-1 with TRBJ1-4; TRBD1 agrees at 9 bases. CDR3 size: 16 residues. J lost 11 bases, V lost 6 bases, and 16 bases had no gene match. Germline V gene lookup returns CDR1 MNHNS and CDR2 SASEGT. The CDR3 here is CASRAGTGNLEAKLFF. The CDR3 nucleotides are TGTGCCAGCAGAGCCGGGACAGGGAATTTGGAGGCGAAACTGTTTTTT.

The rearrangement links TRBV4-2 to TRBJ1-2; 11 bases align to TRBD1. The CDR3 sequence is 15 residues long. CDR1 is LGHNA, CDR2 YNFKEQ, per germline. J lost 7 bases, V lost 1 base, and 5 bases had no gene match. The CDR3 nucleotides read TGTGCCAGCAGCCAAGGGACAGGGGGCAATACTGGCTACACCTTC. This sequence encodes CASSQGTGGNTGYTF.

The J gene is TRBJ2-2, the V gene TRBV5-4; TRBD1 agrees at 11 bases. Germline assignment: CDR1 SGHNT and CDR2 YYREEE (reference sequence). With V trimmed by 4 bases and J by 5 bases, 7 bases remained unmatched. The CDR3 is 16 residues long. Here the CDR3 reads CASSPGQGAVTGELFF. In nucleotides, the CDR3 is TGTGCCAGCAGCCCCGGACAGGGGGCTGTAACCGGGGAGCTGTTTTTT.

This clonotype was detected ten times or more. The chain is built from TRBV28 and TRBJ2-7, with D uncertain. CDR1 is MDHEN, CDR2 SYDVKM, per germline. The germline V and J ends were trimmed by 1 base and 2 bases, with 6 bases remaining between them. CDR3 length: 13 amino acids. CDR3 sequence (DNA): TGTGCCAGCAGTTTATACAGAACCTACGAGCAGTACTTC. The encoded protein is CASSLYRTYEQYF. Drawing the rest from reference TRBV28 and TRBJ2-7, the complete variable domain is DVKVTQSSRYLVKRTGEKVFLECVQDMDHENMFWYRQDPGLGLRLIYFSYDVKMKEKGDIPEGYSVSREKKERFSLILESASTNQTSMYLCASSLYRTYEQYFGPGTRLTVT.

J is TRBJ1-1 and V is TRBV20-1; D remains unclear. There are 13 residues in the CDR3. Germline-derived CDR1 and CDR2 are DFQATT and SNEGSKA (reference sequence). V was cut by 5 bases and J by 0 bases, with 10 bases left in between. DNA of the CDR3: TGCAGTGCTGGTCAGACTGTGAACACTGAAGCTTTCTTT. Amino acid sequence: CSAGQTVNTEAFF.

This clonotype was seen repeatedly, ten times or more. This chain joins TRBV7-2 and TRBJ2-7; no firm D call. The CDR3 runs 14 residues. V was pared by 4 bases and J by 3 bases, with 13 bases between. Germline V gives CDR1 SGHTA, CDR2 FQGNSA. The DNA for the CDR3 is TGTGCCAGCAGCTCCCAACAGATTAGCTACGAGCAGTACTTC. Its translation: CASSSQQISYEQYF. Drawing the rest from reference TRBV7-2 and TRBJ2-7, the complete variable domain is GAGVSQSPSNKVTEKGKDVELRCDPISGHTALYWYRQSLGQGLEFLIYFQGNSAPDKSGLPSDRFSAERTGGSVSTLTIQRTQQEDSAVYLCASSSQQISYEQYFGPGTRLTVT.

This chain connects TRBV28 to TRBJ2-3; the D gene is possibly TRBD1 (7 bases). The CDR3 runs 13 residues. Germline V gene lookup returns CDR1 MDHEN and CDR2 SYDVKM. The DNA of the CDR3 is TGTGCAACCCAGGGGGGCGGACGGGATACGCAGTATTTT. Amino acids: CATQGGGRDTQYF.

The CDR3 DNA reads as TGTGCCAGCAGCGTCGGGACCGCGAAGGGGGAGACCCAGTACTTC. Protein product: CASSVGTAKGETQYF. The chain uses TRBV9 and TRBJ2-5; D is tentatively TRBD1 or TRBD2 (5 bases each). The CDR3 consists of 15 residues. Germline-derived CDR1 and CDR2 are SGDLS and YYNGEE. V gave up 2 bases and J gave up 5 bases, with 16 bases separating them.

This chain connects TRBV5-1 to TRBJ2-1; 7 bases agree with TRBD1. The germline CDR1 and CDR2 sequences are SGHRS and YFSETQ. The CDR3 contains 12 residues. After removal of 4 bases from V and 7 bases from J, the junction contained 2 bases not matched to a gene. DNA of the CDR3: TGCGCCAGCAGCCAGGGGGTAAATGAGCAGTTCTTC. Its translation: CASSQGVNEQFF.

A few counts support this clonotype. The chain has TRBV5-1 and TRBJ1-1; D remains unclear. V was cut by 4 bases and J by 6 bases, with 16 bases left in between. Germline V CDR1 and CDR2: SGHRS, YFSETQ. The CDR3 spans 14 residues. The CDR3 sequence: CASSAMGGKAEAFF. The CDR3 DNA sequence: TGCGCCAGCAGCGCGATGGGCGGAAAGGCTGAAGCTTTCTTT.

This clonotype occurred a few times. J is TRBJ2-4 and V is TRBV20-1, with D maybe TRBD2 (6 bases). The germline V gene has CDR1 DFQATT and CDR2 SNEGSKA (reference sequence). CDR3 length: 16 amino acids. Trimming removed 0 bases from V and 1 base from J, with 13 bases in between. The CDR3 reads CSARDFVGGAKNIQYF. For the CDR3, the DNA is TGCAGTGCTAGAGACTTTGTCGGAGGGGCCAAAAACATTCAGTACTTC.

There are many counts of this clonotype. This chain joins TRBV12-3 or TRBV12-4 and TRBJ1-4; 10 bases are shared with TRBD1. The junction had 7 bases not matched to a gene; V was cut back by 6 bases and J by 6 bases. The CDR3 has 15 residues. The CDR3 region has the DNA TGTGCCAGCAGCACTATGGGGACAGGGGATGAAAAACTGTTTTTT. Protein sequence: CASSTMGTGDEKLFF.

The chain recombines TRBV10-2 with TRBJ2-3; TRBD2 is a possible D gene (5 bases). V dropped 4 bases and J dropped 3 bases, with 5 bases sitting between them. The germline V gene has CDR1 WSHSY and CDR2 SAAADI. This CDR3 region has 12 residues. The CDR3 DNA follows: TGCGCCAGCAGTGCGGGAACAGATACGCAGTATTTT. This codes for CASSAGTDTQYF.

This clonotype was seen more than once but under ten times. This chain joins TRBV4-1 and TRBJ1-2; D is unresolved. Germline V gene data show CDR1 as MGHRA and CDR2 as YSYEKL. The CDR3 runs to 15 residues. V was pared by 0 bases and J by 2 bases, with 10 bases between. CDR3 bases: TGCGCCAGCAGCCAAGAGGCACTCACGAACTATGGCTACACCTTC. Translating gives CASSQEALTNYGYTF.

The rearrangement uses TRBV6-2 or TRBV6-3 and TRBJ2-1; 7 positions match TRBD1. CDR1 MNHEY and CDR2 SVGEGT come from the germline V gene. The CDR3 has 16 amino acids. The V segment lost 2 bases and the J segment 3 bases; nucleotides outside the gene matches: 7. CDR3 protein: CASSYPGQALYNEQFF. As DNA, the CDR3 is TGTGCCAGCAGTTACCCAGGACAGGCCCTCTACAATGAGCAGTTCTTC.

The rearrangement links TRBV20-1 to TRBJ1-4; D possibly corresponds to TRBD1 (5 bases). The CDR3 loop spans 13 amino acids. CDR1 and CDR2 (germline): DFQATT, SNEGSKA (reference sequence). V lost 2 bases and J lost 7, with 11 bases in between. CDR3 bases: TGCAGTGCTAGATTAGGGGTGGGTGAAAAACTGTTTTTT. Its protein is CSARLGVGEKLFF.